This TCR beta chain was recorded in a study of T cell responses to AZD1222 COVID-19 vaccine. Overall study results and limits: Most donors were white British, females outnumbered males, and clonal diversity was possibly underestimated. Among AZD1222 vaccinees, only six or seven were seropositive at baseline.

Note on this clone: Its specificity is unknown.

Germline V CDR1 and CDR2: LNHDA, SQIVND (reference sequence). Germline trimming cut 5 bases from V and 2 bases from J; bases unmatched to any gene: 11. The CDR3 has 16 amino acids. The assay was immunoSEQ multiplex PCR, and TCRdb's table has in-frame clones only and misses some. This sample has 120,000 or so clones, with about 90% found just once. The genes are TRBV19 and TRBJ2-5; TRBD2 aligns across 7 bases. The sample in question was peripheral blood, obtained on day 0 of MenACWY control vaccination. The sequence derives from an adult in good health. The CDR3 region is CASSGVTSSAQETQYF. In DNA form, the CDR3 reads TGTGCCAGTAGTGGAGTGACTAGCTCGGCACAAGAGACCCAGTACTTC.